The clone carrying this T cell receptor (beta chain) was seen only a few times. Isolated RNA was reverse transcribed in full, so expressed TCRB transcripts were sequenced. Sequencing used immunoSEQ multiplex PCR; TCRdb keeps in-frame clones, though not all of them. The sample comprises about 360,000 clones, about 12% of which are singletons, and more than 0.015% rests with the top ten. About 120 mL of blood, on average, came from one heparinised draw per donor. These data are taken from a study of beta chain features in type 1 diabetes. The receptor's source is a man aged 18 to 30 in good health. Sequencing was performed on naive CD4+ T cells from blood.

The CDR3 here is CASGDRAYEQYF. CDR3 DNA sequence: TGTGCCAGTGGGGACAGAGCCTACGAGCAGTACTTC. V usage is TRBV7-2 and J usage is TRBJ2-7; 7 positions match TRBD1. Germline V gives CDR1 SGHTA, CDR2 FQGNSA. This CDR3 region has 12 residues. Trimming cost V 9 bases and J 2 bases; bases outside gene matches: 4.